A single T cell receptor beta chain is shown here with its context. These data come from a study of OX40 agonist ivuxolimab in advanced cancers. Germline V CDR1 and CDR2: SGHVS, FQNEAQ. With V trimmed by 1 base and J by 2 bases, 6 bases remained unmatched. This CDR3 has 17 amino acids. Repertoires were generated with immunoSEQ multiplex PCR, while TCRdb's copy carries only in-frame clones and drops some. The sample holds 75,000 to 90,000 clones, about 87% seen once. The chain has TRBV7-8 and TRBJ1-3; TRBD1 aligns across 9 bases. The receptor comes from an adult with an advanced solid tumor such as melanoma, head and neck, liver or kidney cancer. Sequencing used CD4+ or CD8+ T cells sorted from blood, obtained in a trial of the OX40 agonist ivuxolimab. The CDR3 loop reads CASSLGGQGAAGNTIYF. CDR3 sequence (DNA): TGTGCCAGCAGCTTAGGGGGACAGGGAGCGGCTGGAAACACCATATATTTT.